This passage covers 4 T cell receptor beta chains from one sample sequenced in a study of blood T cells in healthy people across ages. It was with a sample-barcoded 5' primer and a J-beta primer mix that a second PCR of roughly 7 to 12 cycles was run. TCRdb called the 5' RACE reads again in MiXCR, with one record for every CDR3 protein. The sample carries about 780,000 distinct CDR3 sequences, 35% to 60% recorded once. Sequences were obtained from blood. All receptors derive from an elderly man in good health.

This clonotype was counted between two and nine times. This CDR3 is CASSVAGRSNEQFF. In nucleotides, the CDR3 is TGTGCCAGCAGTGTAGCGGGAAGGAGCAATGAGCAGTTCTTC. The rearrangement links TRBV28 to TRBJ2-1; 8 bases map to TRBD2. Germline V gives CDR1 MDHEN, CDR2 SYDVKM. The CDR3 spans 14 residues. The J segment lost 6 bases and the V segment lost 5 bases, leaving 6 bases of the junction unmatched.

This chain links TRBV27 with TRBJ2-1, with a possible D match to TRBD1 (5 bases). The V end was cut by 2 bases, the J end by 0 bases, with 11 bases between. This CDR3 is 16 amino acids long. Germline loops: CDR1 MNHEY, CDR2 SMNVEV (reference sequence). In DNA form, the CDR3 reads TGTGCCAGCAGTTTAGGGGCGCCGAGCTCCTACAATGAGCAGTTCTTC. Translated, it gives CASSLGAPSSYNEQFF.

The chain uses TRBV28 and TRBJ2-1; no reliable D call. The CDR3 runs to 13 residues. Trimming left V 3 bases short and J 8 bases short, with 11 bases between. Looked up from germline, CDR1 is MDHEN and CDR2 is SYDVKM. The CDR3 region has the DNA TGTGCCAGCAGTTTCCGTGGACGGGATGAGCAGTTCTTC. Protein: CASSFRGRDEQFF.

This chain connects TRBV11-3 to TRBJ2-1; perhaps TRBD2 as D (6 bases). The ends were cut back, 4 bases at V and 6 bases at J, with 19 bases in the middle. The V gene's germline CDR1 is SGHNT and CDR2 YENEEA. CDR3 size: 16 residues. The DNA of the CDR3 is TGTGCCAGCAGCTACGGGGGTGGGGGTGAACGCAATGAGCAGTTCTTC. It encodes CASSYGGGGERNEQFF.